The clone carrying this T cell receptor beta chain was seen many times. The record originates from a study of T cell repertoires in cytomegalovirus infection. The CDR3 is made up of 13 amino acids. Trimming took off 4 bases at V and 4 bases at J, with 7 bases between the two ends. Each CDR3 protein gets one entry after TCRdb re-called the reads with MiXCR. The data contain about 240,000 distinct CDR3 sequences, around 6.6% of them singletons. The chain links TRBV12-3 or TRBV12-4 to TRBJ1-4; no clear D gene. The sequenced sample consisted of PBMCs. The sequence derives from a human donor in good health (CMV status not recorded). Some clones in this sample may be carry-over from other donors' samples. CDR3 protein: CASSSDFNEKLFF. CDR3 DNA: TGTGCCAGCAGTTCGGACTTTAATGAAAAACTGTTTTTT.